These 32 T cell receptor beta chains were all obtained from the same sample, sequenced in a study of CD8+CD57+ T cells in acquired aplastic anemia. CDR3 and TCR beta VDJ profiling relied on a genomic DNA template. From the reads, TCRdb called clonotypes with MiXCR, one entry per CDR3 protein. The sample consists of approximately 200,000 distinct CDR3 sequences, around 60% of them appearing once. Sequences were obtained from sorted CD4+, CD8+, or CD8+CD57+ T cells (not recorded which) from PBMCs. Receptors were obtained from a human donor in good health.

This clonotype was counted ten times or more. The genes are TRBV6-2 or TRBV6-3 and TRBJ2-3; 8 positions agree with TRBD1. Germline lookup yields CDR1 MNHEY and CDR2 SVGEGT. After removal of 7 bases from V and 3 bases from J, the junction contained 6 bases not matched to a gene. The CDR3 is 14 residues long. The CDR3 DNA reads TGTGCCAGCACACAGGGGGGCCGTACAGATACGCAGTATTTT. Its protein is CASTQGGRTDTQYF.

V gene TRBV10-2 combines with J gene TRBJ2-7; D is uncertain. CDR1 and CDR2 from the germline V gene are WSHSY and SAAADI. V shed 5 bases and J shed 5 bases, with 10 bases lying between them. This CDR3 is 12 amino acids long. The CDR3 sequence: CASSTTGNEQYF. The CDR3 DNA reads TGCGCCAGCAGTACTACGGGCAACGAGCAGTACTTC.

The chain employs TRBV5-1 and TRBJ2-3; D is ambiguous. Germline CDR1 and CDR2: SGHRS and YFSETQ. The CDR3 extends over 13 amino acids. Between the trimmed V and J ends, which lost 0 bases and 6 bases, there was a span of 8 bases. CDR3 coding DNA: TGCGCCAGCAGCTTGGGTCTGGAGGATACGCAGTATTTT. Its translation is CASSLGLEDTQYF.

This clonotype was seen a few times. The chain is built from TRBV11-2 and TRBJ2-5, with TRBD1 matching 10 bases. From germline, CDR1 is SGHAT and CDR2 FQNNGV. With 5 bases clipped from V and 3 bases from J, the junction kept 9 bases outside the gene matches. The CDR3 runs to 16 residues. This chain's CDR3 is CASSARQGAREETQYF. The CDR3, as DNA: TGTGCCAGCAGCGCGAGACAGGGGGCGCGGGAAGAGACCCAGTACTTC. Together with reference TRBV11-2 and TRBJ2-5, the CDR3 gives the full variable domain: EAGVAQSPRYKIIEKRQSVAFWCNPISGHATLYWYQQILGQGPKLLIQFQNNGVVDDSQLPKDRFSAERLKGVDSTLKIQPAKLEDSAVYLCASSARQGAREETQYFGPGTRLLVL.

This chain links TRBV29-1 with TRBJ2-7, with D possibly matching TRBD1 (6 bases). Trimming removed 3 bases at V and 4 bases at J, with 16 bases between. This CDR3 spans 14 amino acids. Germline V gives CDR1 SQVTM, CDR2 ANQGSEA. CDR3 bases: TGCAGCGTTGAGGGCCAGGGGACCGGTTACGAGCAGTACTTC. Its protein is CSVEGQGTGYEQYF.

The chain employs TRBV7-9 and TRBJ2-3, with D possibly called TRBD1 or TRBD2 (5 bases each). The CDR3 is made up of 15 amino acids. CDR1 and CDR2 (germline): SEHNR, FQNEAQ (reference sequence). Trimming removed 6 bases from V and 5 bases from J, with 18 bases in between. Here the CDR3 DNA reads TGTGCCAGCAGTTCCGTTACCGGGACGGAAGATACGCAGTATTTT. Its translation: CASSSVTGTEDTQYF.

The V and J genes are TRBV5-4 and TRBJ2-7; 8 bases are shared with TRBD1. The V gene end was trimmed by 4 bases and the J gene end by 5 bases; junction bases not matched to a gene: 11. CDR3 length: 15 residues. Germline values: CDR1 SGHNT, CDR2 YYREEE (reference sequence). CDR3: CASSRGQGRLDEQYF. CDR3 in DNA: TGTGCCAGCAGCCGCGGACAGGGAAGATTAGACGAGCAGTACTTC. The complete variable domain, with remaining parts taken from reference TRBV5-4 and TRBJ2-7, reads ETGVTQSPTHLIKTRGQQVTLRCSSQSGHNTVSWYQQALGQGPQFIFQYYREEENGRGNFPPRFSGLQFPNYSSELNVNALELDDSALYLCASSRGQGRLDEQYFGPGTRLTVT.

The chain links TRBV24-1 to TRBJ1-4; D unclear. V shed 4 bases and J shed 8 bases, with 16 bases lying between them. From germline, CDR1 is KGHDR and CDR2 SFDVKD. This CDR3 contains 15 residues. CDR3 DNA sequence: TGTGCCACCAGTGAACCGGACGGTTTTGGGGAAAAACTGTTTTTT. Protein product: CATSEPDGFGEKLFF.

This sequence joins TRBV6-5 and TRBJ1-2, with TRBD1 identical over 9 bases. In germline, CDR1 is MNHEY, CDR2 SVGAGI. V lost 5 bases to trimming and J lost 4 bases; unmatched junction nucleotides: 8. CDR3 size: 15 residues. CDR3 loop: CASSTADRGGYGYTF. The CDR3 DNA sequence: TGTGCCAGCAGTACCGCTGACAGGGGGGGCTATGGCTACACCTTC.

This clonotype was seen only a few times. The gene calls are TRBV10-3 and TRBJ1-5, with D uncertain. Germline V gene lookup returns CDR1 ENHRY and CDR2 SYGVKD. The CDR3 covers 12 residues. The germline V and J ends were trimmed by 3 bases and 4 bases, with 4 bases remaining between them. This chain's CDR3 is CAISDPNQPQHF. As DNA, the CDR3 is TGTGCCATCAGTGACCCGAATCAGCCCCAGCATTTT.

This clonotype was observed a single time. The CDR3 reads CASLGINSGVDEQYF. As DNA, the CDR3 is TGTGCCAGCCTGGGGATCAACAGCGGGGTCGACGAGCAGTACTTC. The chain has TRBV7-8 and TRBJ2-7, with 7 bases aligning to TRBD2. The V segment lost 8 bases and the J segment 5 bases; nucleotides outside the gene matches: 15. This CDR3 is 15 amino acids long. Germline values: CDR1 SGHVS, CDR2 FQNEAQ.

The chain couples TRBV24-1 to TRBJ1-6, with D perhaps matching TRBD1 (5 bases). The CDR3 sequence is 17 residues long. The V gene lost 3 bases and the J gene lost 8 bases, with 19 bases spanning the gap. Germline CDR1 KGHDR, CDR2 SFDVKD. The CDR3 sequence: CATSDSLLRGKDSPLHF. Written as DNA, the CDR3 is TGTGCCACCAGTGATAGCCTGCTCCGGGGGAAAGATTCACCCCTCCACTTT.

In this sample, this clonotype turned up once. The chain combines TRBV6-4 with TRBJ1-2, with unresolved D. V was shortened by 0 bases and J by 4 bases, with 6 bases between the two germline ends. Germline CDR1 MRHNA, CDR2 SNTAGT. This CDR3 is 13 amino acids long. The CDR3: CASSDSGAYGYTF. In nucleotides, the CDR3 is TGTGCCAGCAGTGACTCGGGTGCCTATGGCTACACCTTC.

About this clonotype: The CDR3 ends on some other residue instead of the conserved phenylalanine or tryptophan, so this is likely a read error. The J gene is TRBJ2-1, the V gene TRBV7-3; 7 bases are a match to TRBD2. Germline CDR1 SGHTA, CDR2 FQGTGA. The CDR3 loop spans 18 amino acids. V shed 1 base and J 3 bases; nucleotides not matched to a gene: 12. DNA for the CDR3: TGTGCCAGCAGCTTAAAAGAACGAGGGGCGGGAGACTACAATGAGCAGTTCCTC. Protein product: CASSLKERGAGDYNEQFL.

The chain combines TRBV2 with TRBJ1-1; TRBD1 matches at 8 bases. Germline loops: CDR1 SNHLY, CDR2 FYNNEI. CDR3 length equals 12 residues. Losses at the gene ends were 9 bases for V and 4 bases for J; bases not matched to a gene: 4. CDR3 sequence (DNA): TGTGCCAGAGGAACAGGGGGCACTGAAGCTTTCTTT. It specifies CARGTGGTEAFF.

J is TRBJ2-2 and V is TRBV10-3; tentative D call: TRBD1 (7 bases). The CDR3 is 15 amino acids. CDR1 ENHRY and CDR2 SYGVKD come from the germline V gene. Trimming cost V 3 bases and J 4 bases, with 12 bases left between them. The CDR3 sequence: CAISETGDSTGELFF. CDR3 nucleotides: TGTGCCATCAGTGAAACGGGGGACAGCACCGGGGAGCTGTTTTTT.

This clonotype was observed a handful of times. The CDR3: CSVNGQGVTYEQYF. In DNA form, the CDR3 reads TGCAGCGTTAACGGACAGGGGGTAACCTACGAGCAGTACTTC. The rearrangement links TRBV29-1 to TRBJ2-7, with 10 bases fitting TRBD1. V gave up 5 bases and J gave up 2 bases; unmatched junction bases: 6. The CDR3 contains 14 residues. Germline V CDR1 and CDR2: SQVTM, ANQGSEA.

This rearrangement joins TRBV9 to TRBJ1-1; D gene unclear. V shed 1 base and J shed 6 bases, with 10 bases lying between them. This CDR3 spans 13 amino acids. Germline lookup yields CDR1 SGDLS and CDR2 YYNGEE. The DNA of the CDR3 is TGTGCCAGCAGCGTAACGGCAGGACCTGAAGCTTTCTTT. It translates to CASSVTAGPEAFF.

The rearrangement joins TRBV10-1 to TRBJ2-7; TRBD2 aligns across 11 bases. The CDR3 has 18 residues. J was trimmed by 2 bases and V by 8 bases; bases with no gene match: 17. Germline V gene sequence: CDR1 WNHNN, CDR2 SYGVQD (reference sequence). CDR3 DNA sequence: TGCGCCAGCCCTGGTTGGCTAGCGGGGGGCCATCCTGCCTACGAGCAGTACTTC. It codes for CASPGWLAGGHPAYEQYF.

This clonotype showed up just once. The CDR3 region is CASSLAASGLETQYF. Here the CDR3 DNA reads TGCGCCAGCAGCTTGGCGGCATCTGGCTTGGAGACCCAGTACTTC. This rearrangement joins TRBV5-1 to TRBJ2-5; D is undetermined. The CDR3 runs 15 residues. V lost 0 bases and J lost 5, with 14 bases in between. Germline loops: CDR1 SGHRS, CDR2 YFSETQ.

The chain has TRBV6-5 and TRBJ2-3; 7 bases are shared with TRBD2. The CDR3 runs to 14 residues. CDR1 MNHEY and CDR2 SVGAGI come from the germline V gene. After removal of 5 bases from V and 5 bases from J, the junction contained 7 bases not matched to a gene. CDR3 region: CASSAAGVKDTQYF. Here the CDR3 DNA reads TGTGCCAGCAGTGCCGCGGGAGTGAAAGATACGCAGTATTTT.

The gene calls are TRBV5-1 and TRBJ2-3; unclear D gene. V lost 1 base, J lost 4 bases, and 4 bases lay in between. The CDR3 totals 12 residues. Germline V lookup: CDR1 SGHRS, CDR2 YFSETQ. The CDR3 region has the DNA TGCGCCAGCAGCTTGACAGCAGATACGCAGTATTTT. Encoded protein: CASSLTADTQYF.

The chain joins TRBV2 to TRBJ1-2; a weak D match, TRBD1 (5 bases). The germline V gene has CDR1 SNHLY and CDR2 FYNNEI. Trimming cost V 5 bases and J 10 bases, with 14 bases left between them. The CDR3 is 12 amino acids. CDR3 residues: CASSLQGMDYTF. The CDR3 region has the DNA TGTGCCAGCAGTTTGCAGGGTATGGACTACACCTTC.

The V and J genes are TRBV2 and TRBJ1-3; D unclear. Germline V gene sequence: CDR1 SNHLY, CDR2 FYNNEI. V lost 6 bases to trimming and J lost 1 base, with 13 bases between them. The CDR3 totals 15 residues. CDR3 coding DNA: TGTGCCAGCAGGGGGAACAGTTTATCTGGAAACACCATATATTTT. Translating gives CASRGNSLSGNTIYF.

V is TRBV2 and J is TRBJ2-5, with TRBD1 matching over 9 bases. This CDR3 spans 13 amino acids. With 8 bases clipped from V and 4 bases from J, the junction kept 5 bases outside the gene matches. In germline, CDR1 is SNHLY, CDR2 FYNNEI. CDR3: CASHTGGTETQYF. Here the CDR3 DNA reads TGTGCCAGCCACACAGGGGGCACAGAGACCCAGTACTTC.

As for this clonotype: The junction differs from germline at one of its ends, possibly a read error. The chain recombines TRBV12-3 or TRBV12-4 with TRBJ2-5; D may be TRBD2 (5 bases). The CDR3 has 15 residues. CDR3 DNA: TGTGCCAGCAGCTTAGTAAGCGGCAACCAAGAGACCCAGTACTTC. This gives the protein CASSLVSGNQETQYF.

The chain has TRBV20-1 and TRBJ2-1; 9 nucleotides align to TRBD2. The CDR3 runs to 14 residues. Trimming removed 2 bases from V and 7 bases from J; junction bases left unmatched: 6. Germline CDR1 DFQATT, CDR2 SNEGSKA (reference sequence). The CDR3 DNA reads as TGCAGTGCTAGAAGACTAGCGGAATTAAATGAGCAGTTCTTC. Translation: CSARRLAELNEQFF.

This clonotype has a count of ten or more. The J gene is TRBJ2-7, the V gene TRBV2; TRBD1 matches 10 bases. CDR3 size: 17 residues. CDR1 SNHLY and CDR2 FYNNEI come from the germline V gene. V dropped 6 bases and J dropped 2; count of bases not matched to a gene: 13. DNA for the CDR3: TGTGCCAGCAGCGTATTACCGGGACAGGGGTTGCCCTACGAGCAGTACTTC. Its protein product is CASSVLPGQGLPYEQYF.

The V gene is TRBV13, the J gene TRBJ2-1; 9 bases fit TRBD2. The junction had 6 bases not matched to a gene; V was cut back by 5 bases and J by 4 bases. Germline V CDR1 and CDR2: PRHDT, FYEKMQ (reference sequence). The CDR3 length is 15 residues. The CDR3 here is CASSERGAWYNEQFF. The DNA of the CDR3 is TGTGCCAGCAGCGAGCGGGGGGCCTGGTACAATGAGCAGTTCTTC.

This clonotype occurred a few times. V and J are TRBV24-1 and TRBJ1-1; D gene ambiguous. The CDR3 runs 13 residues. Per germline, CDR1 KGHDR and CDR2 SFDVKD. V lost 7 bases and J lost 4, with 12 bases in between. The CDR3 spells CATRAGSGTEAFF. The CDR3 DNA is TGTGCCACCAGGGCGGGATCGGGCACTGAAGCTTTCTTT.

As regards this clonotype: This may stem from a read error, because a much larger clone lies one nucleotide away. The chain joins TRBV4-3 to TRBJ1-1, with unresolved D. Per germline, CDR1 LGHNA and CDR2 YSLEER. The CDR3 extends over 15 amino acids. Trimming removed 0 bases at V and 4 bases at J, with 12 bases between. CDR3 protein: CASSQDSEAPTEAFF. In DNA, the CDR3 is TGCGCCAGCAGCCAAGATTCGGAGGCTCCCACTGAAGCTTTCTTT.

In this sample, this clonotype turned up many times. Here the CDR3 DNA reads TGTGCCACCCTGAGGGAGGGCGAGTATGAAAAACTGTTTTTT. It specifies CATLREGEYEKLFF. The chain uses TRBV6-1 and TRBJ1-4; D remains unclear. V lost 10 bases and J 6 bases, leaving 18 bases between the germline ends. The CDR3 length is 14 residues. Germline CDR1 is MNHNS and CDR2 is SASEGT.